A selection of T cell receptor beta chains follows, all from one sample in a study of prognosis after radiotherapy for stage I lung cancer. TCRdb analysed the multiplex PCR reads with MiXCR anew, one entry per CDR3 protein. Here the sample spans around 17,000 distinct CDR3 sequences, around 29% being singletons. The source material was PBMCs, sampled before or after stereotactic body radiation therapy (not recorded which). The receptors here all came from a donor over 45 with non-small cell lung cancer. Each CDR3 is given with its conserved first and last residue. D genes are given only for firm matches. Not all rows give a size; the values are once, few, many and, for expanded clones, a class.

D: TRBD2; V: TRBV6-2/TRBV6-3; J: TRBJ2-1; size: medium-sized; DNA: TGTGCCAGCAGTGAAGGACTAGCGGGAGGGCCTCGCGAGCAGTTCTTC; CDR3: CASSEGLAGGPREQFF
D: .; V: TRBV4-3; J: TRBJ2-3; size: .; DNA: TGCGCCAGCAATAGGGGGGCTTCGGCAGATACGCAGTATTTT; CDR3: CASNRGASADTQYF
D: .; V: TRBV7-9; J: TRBJ2-2; size: many; DNA: TGTGCCAGCAGCTTAGGACAGGGAGTAATACTAGCGTCCGGGGAGCTGTTTTTT; CDR3: CASSLGQGVILASGELFF
D: TRBD2; V: TRBV7-2; J: TRBJ2-3; size: many; DNA: TGTGCCAGCAGCCCTGGCGGGGGTACGCAGTATTTT; CDR3: CASSPGGGTQYF
D: TRBD1; V: TRBV28; J: TRBJ1-6; size: medium-sized; DNA: TGTGCCAGCAGAGCCGGGACAGACTATTCACCCCTCCACTTT; CDR3: CASRAGTDYSPLHF
D: .; V: TRBV7-3; J: TRBJ2-3; size: medium-sized; DNA: TGTGCCAGCAGCCACAACACAGATACGCAGTATTTT; CDR3: CASSHNTDTQYF
D: .; V: TRBV5-6; J: TRBJ2-7; size: many; DNA: TGTGCCAGCAGCGTGGGGATAGCAGCCACAACCTTC; CDR3: CASSVGIAATTF
D: TRBD2; V: TRBV5-4; J: TRBJ2-3; size: many; DNA: TGTGCCAGCAGCTTGCCAGGGCTAGCGGGAAGCACAGATACGCAGTATTTT; CDR3: CASSLPGLAGSTDTQYF
D: .; V: TRBV6-1; J: TRBJ2-7; size: .; DNA: TGTGCCAGCAGCCATTCTAGAGGGAGCCCCTACGAGCAGTACTTC; CDR3: CASSHSRGSPYEQYF
D: .; V: TRBV6-9; J: TRBJ1-6; size: .; DNA: TGTGCCAGCGGTTACGATAGGCGGATAGGATGGAATTCACCCCTCCACTTT; CDR3: CASGYDRRIGWNSPLHF
D: TRBD1; V: TRBV20-1; J: TRBJ1-6; size: .; DNA: TGCAGTGCTAGAGTTTTGGACAGGGACCGGTGGAATTCACCCCTACACTTT; CDR3: CSARVLDRDRWNSPLHF
D: .; V: TRBV5-5; J: TRBJ1-3; size: many; DNA: TGTGCCAGCAGCTTGGACCACCGGCTATATTTT; CDR3: CASSLDHRLYF
D: .; V: TRBV7-9; J: TRBJ2-7; size: many; DNA: TGTGCCAGCAGCCCCCCGGAGGGCCCCTTAGGAGAGCAGTACTTC; CDR3: CASSPPEGPLGEQYF
D: .; V: TRBV12-3/TRBV12-4; J: TRBJ1-1; size: many; DNA: TGTGCCAGCACCGACCCCTCCTTTACCCGGCATGGGAACACTGAAGCTTTCTTT; CDR3: CASTDPSFTRHGNTEAFF
D: .; V: TRBV19; J: TRBJ1-5; size: many; DNA: TGTGCCAGTAGTATGGGGGGACGGGGGGTCGGGCGTAGCAATCAGCCCCAGCATTTT; CDR3: CASSMGGRGVGRSNQPQHF
D: .; V: TRBV5-1; J: TRBJ2-3; size: many; DNA: TGCGCCAGCAGCTTCGACGCGACCACAGATACGCAGTATTTT; CDR3: CASSFDATTDTQYF
D: TRBD1; V: TRBV3-1; J: TRBJ1-2; size: many; DNA: TGTGCCAGCGGGGACAGTATTTATGGCTACACCTTC; CDR3: CASGDSIYGYTF
D: TRBD2; V: TRBV12-3/TRBV12-4; J: TRBJ2-5; size: many; DNA: TGTGCCAGCAGTTTAACTGGCGGGAGCGGAGAGACCCAGTACTTC; CDR3: CASSLTGGSGETQYF
D: TRBD1; V: TRBV28; J: TRBJ2-7; size: many; DNA: TGTGCCAGCAGTTTTGCGGGACAGGGCTCCCACGAGCAGTACTTC; CDR3: CASSFAGQGSHEQYF
D: TRBD1; V: TRBV7-2; J: TRBJ1-2; size: .; DNA: TGTGCCAGCAGCCTACCACAGGGGTGTGATCGCTATGGCTACACCTTC; CDR3: CASSLPQGCDRYGYTF
D: .; V: TRBV6-5; J: TRBJ2-7; size: many; DNA: TGTGCCAGCAGTTTAACTCTCCTACTCGAGCAGTACTTC; CDR3: CASSLTLLLEQYF
D: .; V: TRBV24-1; J: TRBJ2-3; size: many; DNA: TGTGCCACCAGTGATTGGACGGGTTCAGATACGCAGTATTTT; CDR3: CATSDWTGSDTQYF
D: TRBD2; V: TRBV27; J: TRBJ2-1; size: many; DNA: TGTGCCAGCAGTTTATCGGGCGGGAGCCGGTACAATGAGCAGTTCTTC; CDR3: CASSLSGGSRYNEQFF
D: TRBD2; V: TRBV28; J: TRBJ2-5; size: many; DNA: TGTGCCAGCCACCCCGGGGCGGGAGGGGAGACCCAGTACTTC; CDR3: CASHPGAGGETQYF
D: .; V: TRBV28; J: TRBJ1-6; size: many; DNA: TGTGCCAGCAGCCCTAATCGACAGGCTAGCTCCTATAATTCACCCCTCCACTTT; CDR3: CASSPNRQASSYNSPLHF
D: .; V: TRBV5-1; J: TRBJ2-7; size: many; DNA: TGCGCCAGCAGCTCGTCGGGACTCAGGGCCGAGGGTAGCGAGCAGTACTTC; CDR3: CASSSSGLRAEGSEQYF
D: TRBD1; V: TRBV5-6; J: TRBJ1-6; size: many; DNA: TGTGCCAGCAGCCCCGGGACAGGGGGCTATAATTCACCCCTCCACTTT; CDR3: CASSPGTGGYNSPLHF
D: TRBD2; V: TRBV20-1; J: TRBJ2-5; size: .; DNA: TGCAGTGCTCCAGCAGGACTAGCGGGAGGGGTGCGGGAGACCCAGTACTTC; CDR3: CSAPAGLAGGVRETQYF
D: TRBD2; V: TRBV20-1; J: TRBJ2-3; size: many; DNA: TGCAGTGCTAGACCTGGAGTAGCGGGAACAGATACGCAGTATTTT; CDR3: CSARPGVAGTDTQYF
D: TRBD1; V: TRBV30; J: TRBJ2-1; size: many; DNA: TGTGCCGGGGGCGGGACAGGGAGGTTATACAATGAGCAGTTCTTC; CDR3: CAGGGTGRLYNEQFF
D: .; V: TRBV3-1; J: TRBJ1-1; size: many; DNA: TGTGCCAGCAGGCGGGGGGACACTGAAGCTTTCTTT; CDR3: CASRRGDTEAFF
D: .; V: TRBV5-6; J: TRBJ2-2; size: many; DNA: TGTGCCAGCAGCTTGTGGGGGGCTGGTACCGGGGAGCTGTTTTTT; CDR3: CASSLWGAGTGELFF
D: .; V: TRBV20-1; J: TRBJ1-6; size: .; DNA: TGCAGTGCTAGTAGGGGGGCAGGACCGAATTCACCCCTCCACTTT; CDR3: CSASRGAGPNSPLHF
D: TRBD1; V: TRBV12-3/TRBV12-4; J: TRBJ2-5; size: many; DNA: TGTGCCAGCAGCTCTACAGGGGGCGCAGAGACCCAGTACTTC; CDR3: CASSSTGGAETQYF
D: .; V: TRBV7-9; J: TRBJ2-2; size: many; DNA: TGTGCCAGCAGCTTAACCGGATATGAGACAGGAGCGAACACCGGGGAGCTGTTTTTT; CDR3: CASSLTGYETGANTGELFF
D: TRBD2; V: TRBV7-9; J: TRBJ2-1; size: once; DNA: TGTGCCAGCAGCAGAAGACCCGATGGCCGGGGGGACGAGCAGTTCTTC; CDR3: CASSRRPDGRGDEQFF
D: .; V: TRBV10-3; J: TRBJ2-1; size: many; DNA: TGTGCCATCAGTCGAGAGGATGAGCAGTTCTTC; CDR3: CAISREDEQFF
D: .; V: TRBV20-1; J: TRBJ2-1; size: .; DNA: TGTAGTGCTCCTCCGGGGGCGCTTAATGAGCAGTTCTTC; CDR3: CSAPPGALNEQFF
D: TRBD1; V: TRBV18; J: TRBJ1-2; size: many; DNA: TGTGCCAGCTCACCCAACGGGAGGGGGCTACGAGGCTACACCTTC; CDR3: CASSPNGRGLRGYTF
D: .; V: TRBV9; J: TRBJ2-3; size: .; DNA: TGTGCCAGCAGCGTAGGGCGTACCCGGTGGACAGATACGCAGTATTTT; CDR3: CASSVGRTRWTDTQYF
D: .; V: TRBV20-1; J: TRBJ2-1; size: many; DNA: TGCAGTGCTACGAACTTAAGGACTACATACAATGAGCAGTTCTTC; CDR3: CSATNLRTTYNEQFF
D: .; V: TRBV30; J: TRBJ2-6; size: many; DNA: TGTGCCTGGAGTGAAGGGTCTGGGGCCAACGTCCTGACTTTC; CDR3: CAWSEGSGANVLTF
D: .; V: TRBV30; J: TRBJ1-1; size: many; DNA: TGTGCCTGTGGGCTTGTGAACACTGAAGCTTTCTTT; CDR3: CACGLVNTEAFF
D: .; V: TRBV15; J: TRBJ1-4; size: many; DNA: TGTGCCACCAGCAGAGAGAACAACAGAAATGAAAAACTGTTTTTT; CDR3: CATSRENNRNEKLFF
D: .; V: TRBV19; J: TRBJ2-1; size: many; DNA: TGTGCCAGTAGTATAGAGGGATCCTCCTACAATGAGCAGTTCTTC; CDR3: CASSIEGSSYNEQFF
D: .; V: TRBV4-1; J: TRBJ2-3; size: many; DNA: TGCGCCAGCAGCCAGACCGGGAGCACAGATACGCAGTATTTT; CDR3: CASSQTGSTDTQYF
D: .; V: TRBV6-1; J: TRBJ1-1; size: many; DNA: TGTGCCAGCAGTGAGCTGGGCACTGAAGCTTTCTTT; CDR3: CASSELGTEAFF
D: TRBD2; V: TRBV6-1; J: TRBJ2-7; size: medium-sized; DNA: TGTGCCAGCAGCCTCGGGCTAGCGGGAGTCAAGTACTTC; CDR3: CASSLGLAGVKYF
D: TRBD1; V: TRBV30; J: TRBJ2-1; size: many; DNA: TGTGCCTGGAGTGGCAATTGGACAGGGTCACAGTTCTTC; CDR3: CAWSGNWTGSQFF